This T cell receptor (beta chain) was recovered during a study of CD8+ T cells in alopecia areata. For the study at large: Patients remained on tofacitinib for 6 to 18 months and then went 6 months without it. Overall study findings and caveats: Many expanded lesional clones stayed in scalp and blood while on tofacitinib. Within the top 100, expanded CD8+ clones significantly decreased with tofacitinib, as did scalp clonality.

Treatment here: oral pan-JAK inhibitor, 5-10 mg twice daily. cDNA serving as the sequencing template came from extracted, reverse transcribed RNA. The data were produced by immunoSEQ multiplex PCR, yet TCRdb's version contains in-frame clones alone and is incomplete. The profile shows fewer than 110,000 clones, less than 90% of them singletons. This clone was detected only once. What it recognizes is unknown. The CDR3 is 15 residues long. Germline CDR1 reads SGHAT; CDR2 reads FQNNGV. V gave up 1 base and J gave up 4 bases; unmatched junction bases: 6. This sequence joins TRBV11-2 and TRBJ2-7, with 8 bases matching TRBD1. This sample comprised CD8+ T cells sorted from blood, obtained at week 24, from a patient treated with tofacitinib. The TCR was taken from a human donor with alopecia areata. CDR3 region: CASSLGQGKFYEQYF. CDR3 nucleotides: TGTGCCAGCAGCTTAGGACAGGGGAAGTTTTACGAGCAGTACTTC. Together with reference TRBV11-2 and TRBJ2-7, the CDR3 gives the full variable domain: EAGVAQSPRYKIIEKRQSVAFWCNPISGHATLYWYQQILGQGPKLLIQFQNNGVVDDSQLPKDRFSAERLKGVDSTLKIQPAKLEDSAVYLCASSLGQGKFYEQYFGPGTRLTVT.